The rows below give T cell receptor beta chains drawn from one sample of a study of cytomegalovirus exposure and HLA in healthy donors. Using immunoSEQ multiplex PCR, the repertoire was profiled, and TCRdb retains in-frame clones only, with some absent. This sample lists tens of thousands of clones; its ten largest clones have approximately 6%. Sequencing input: PBMCs. The receptors derive from a human donor in good health. CDR3s include the opening cysteine and the closing phenylalanine or tryptophan. Each record gives: D gene, V gene, J gene, CDR3 protein, CDR3 DNA. D genes are given only for firm matches.

d_call: TRBD1; v_call: TRBV9; j_call: TRBJ1-2; cdr3_aa: CASSPGQGNYGYTF; cdr3_nt: TGTGCCAGCAGCCCGGGACAGGGGAACTATGGCTACACCTTC
d_call: .; v_call: TRBV6-5; j_call: TRBJ1-3; cdr3_aa: CASSQGRGRSIYF; cdr3_nt: TGTGCCAGCAGTCAGGGTCGTGGACGGTCCATATATTTT
d_call: .; v_call: TRBV9; j_call: TRBJ2-7; cdr3_aa: CASSPSTRGGGHEQYF; cdr3_nt: TGTGCCAGCAGCCCATCGACCCGGGGAGGAGGCCACGAGCAGTACTTC
d_call: .; v_call: TRBV9; j_call: TRBJ2-7; cdr3_aa: CASSAPGTSAYEQYF; cdr3_nt: TGTGCCAGCAGCGCTCCCGGGACATCCGCCTACGAGCAGTACTTC
d_call: .; v_call: TRBV10-2; j_call: TRBJ1-2; cdr3_aa: CASSGGDYGYTF; cdr3_nt: TGCGCCAGCTCGGGCGGGGACTATGGCTACACCTTC
d_call: .; v_call: TRBV6-5; j_call: TRBJ1-5; cdr3_aa: CASGSSSGSNQPQHF; cdr3_nt: TGTGCCAGCGGATCTTCATCAGGGAGCAATCAGCCCCAGCATTTT
d_call: TRBD1; v_call: TRBV4-1; j_call: TRBJ1-6; cdr3_aa: CASSQVRGQLNNSPLHF; cdr3_nt: TGCGCCAGCAGCCAAGTGAGGGGGCAGCTAAATAATTCACCCCTCCACTTT
d_call: TRBD1; v_call: TRBV19; j_call: TRBJ2-7; cdr3_aa: CASSAPTGTEQYF; cdr3_nt: TGTGCCAGTAGTGCTCCGACAGGGACGGAGCAGTACTTC
d_call: TRBD1; v_call: TRBV19; j_call: TRBJ1-2; cdr3_aa: CASRFLYRGRKYGYTF; cdr3_nt: TGTGCCAGTAGATTCTTGTACAGGGGGCGCAAATATGGCTACACCTTC
d_call: .; v_call: TRBV2; j_call: TRBJ2-4; cdr3_aa: CASSESPSVAKNIQYF; cdr3_nt: TGTGCCAGCAGTGAATCCCCCAGTGTAGCCAAAAACATTCAGTACTTC
d_call: .; v_call: TRBV30; j_call: TRBJ1-3; cdr3_aa: CAWSVRESGNTIYF; cdr3_nt: TGTGCCTGGAGTGTACGGGAGTCTGGAAACACCATATATTTT
d_call: TRBD1; v_call: TRBV19; j_call: TRBJ1-1; cdr3_aa: CASRRGDRRNTEAFF; cdr3_nt: TGTGCCAGTAGACGAGGGGACAGGCGGAACACTGAAGCTTTCTTT
d_call: TRBD1; v_call: TRBV5-4; j_call: TRBJ1-2; cdr3_aa: CASSWGQGNYGYTF; cdr3_nt: TGTGCCAGCAGCTGGGGACAGGGGAACTATGGCTACACCTTC
d_call: .; v_call: TRBV13; j_call: TRBJ1-2; cdr3_aa: CASSLVVGGVGYTF; cdr3_nt: TGTGCCAGCAGCTTAGTGGTGGGGGGAGTTGGCTACACCTTC
d_call: .; v_call: TRBV9; j_call: TRBJ2-7; cdr3_aa: CASSVDGSSYEQYF; cdr3_nt: TGTGCCAGCAGCGTAGACGGTTCCTCCTACGAGCAGTACTTC
d_call: TRBD2; v_call: TRBV5-1; j_call: TRBJ2-5; cdr3_aa: CASSLGAGYQETQYF; cdr3_nt: TGCGCCAGCAGCTTGGGAGCGGGGTACCAAGAGACCCAGTACTTC
d_call: TRBD1; v_call: TRBV18; j_call: TRBJ2-3; cdr3_aa: CASAGGQRPQGDTQYF; cdr3_nt: TGTGCCAGCGCAGGGGGCCAGCGGCCTCAAGGTGATACGCAGTATTTT
d_call: .; v_call: TRBV27; j_call: TRBJ2-3; cdr3_aa: CASSFLGGGLVTQYF; cdr3_nt: TGTGCCAGCAGTTTTTTGGGGGGGGGCCTCGTTACGCAGTATTTT
d_call: TRBD1; v_call: TRBV15; j_call: TRBJ1-1; cdr3_aa: CATSMDRANTEAFF; cdr3_nt: TGTGCCACCAGCATGGACAGGGCTAACACTGAAGCTTTCTTT
d_call: TRBD1; v_call: TRBV10-3; j_call: TRBJ1-6; cdr3_aa: CATLDRDSYNSPLHF; cdr3_nt: TGTGCCACCTTAGACAGGGACTCCTATAATTCACCCCTCCACTTT
d_call: .; v_call: TRBV29-1; j_call: TRBJ1-3; cdr3_aa: CSVARGSGNTIYF; cdr3_nt: TGCAGCGTCGCAAGGGGGTCTGGAAACACCATATATTTT